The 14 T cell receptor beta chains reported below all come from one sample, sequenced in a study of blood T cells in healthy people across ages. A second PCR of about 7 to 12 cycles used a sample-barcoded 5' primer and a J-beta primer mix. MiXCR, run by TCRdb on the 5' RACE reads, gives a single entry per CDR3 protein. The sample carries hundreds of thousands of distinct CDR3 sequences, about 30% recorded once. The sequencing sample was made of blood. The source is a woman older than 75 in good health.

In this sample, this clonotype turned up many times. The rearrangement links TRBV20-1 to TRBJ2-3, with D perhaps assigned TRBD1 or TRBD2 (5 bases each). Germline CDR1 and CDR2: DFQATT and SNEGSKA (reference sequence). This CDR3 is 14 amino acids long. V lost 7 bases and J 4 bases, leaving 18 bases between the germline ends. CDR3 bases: TGCAGTGTCAGGCGACAGATGGAGGCAGATACGCAGTATTTT. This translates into CSVRRQMEADTQYF.

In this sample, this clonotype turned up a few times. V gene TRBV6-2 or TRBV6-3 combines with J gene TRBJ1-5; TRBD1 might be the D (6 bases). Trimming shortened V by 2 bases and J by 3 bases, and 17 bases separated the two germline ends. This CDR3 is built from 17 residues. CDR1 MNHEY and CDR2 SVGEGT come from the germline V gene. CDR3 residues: CASSYEAGVRYNQPQHF. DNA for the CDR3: TGTGCCAGCAGTTACGAGGCAGGGGTGAGGTACAATCAGCCCCAGCATTTT.

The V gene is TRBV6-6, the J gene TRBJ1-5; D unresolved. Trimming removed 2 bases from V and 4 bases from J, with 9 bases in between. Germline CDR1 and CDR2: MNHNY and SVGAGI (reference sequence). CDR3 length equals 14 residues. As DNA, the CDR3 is TGTGCCAGCAGTTACGGGCGGGGAAATCAGCCCCAGCATTTT. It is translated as CASSYGRGNQPQHF.

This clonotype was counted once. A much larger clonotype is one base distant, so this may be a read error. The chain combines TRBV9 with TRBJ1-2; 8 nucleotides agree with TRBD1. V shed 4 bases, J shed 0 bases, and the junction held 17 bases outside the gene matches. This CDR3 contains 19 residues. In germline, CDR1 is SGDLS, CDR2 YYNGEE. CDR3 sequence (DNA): TGTGCCAGCAGCCCAGAGGGTAGGGGACAGGTAACAGCTAACTATGGCTACACCTTC. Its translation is CASSPEGRGQVTANYGYTF.

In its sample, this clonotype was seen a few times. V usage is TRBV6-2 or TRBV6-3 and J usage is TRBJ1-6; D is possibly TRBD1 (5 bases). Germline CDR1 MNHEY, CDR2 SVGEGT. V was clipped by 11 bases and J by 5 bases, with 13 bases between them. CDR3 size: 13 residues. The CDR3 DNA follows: TGTGCCTGCCGGGACCCTCATAATTCACCCCTCCACTTT. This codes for CACRDPHNSPLHF.

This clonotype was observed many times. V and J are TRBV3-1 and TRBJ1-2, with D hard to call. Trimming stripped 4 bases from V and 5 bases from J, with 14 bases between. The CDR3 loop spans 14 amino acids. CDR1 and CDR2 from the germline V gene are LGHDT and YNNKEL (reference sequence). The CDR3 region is CASSRGWRAYGYTF. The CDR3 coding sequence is TGTGCCAGCAGCCGAGGTTGGAGGGCGTATGGCTACACCTTC.

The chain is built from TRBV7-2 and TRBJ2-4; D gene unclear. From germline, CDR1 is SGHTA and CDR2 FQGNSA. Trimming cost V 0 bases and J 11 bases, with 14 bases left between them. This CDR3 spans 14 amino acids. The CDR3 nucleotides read TGTGCCAGCAGCTTAGCGTTCGGGCGGCAGTTTCAGTACTTC. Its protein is CASSLAFGRQFQYF.

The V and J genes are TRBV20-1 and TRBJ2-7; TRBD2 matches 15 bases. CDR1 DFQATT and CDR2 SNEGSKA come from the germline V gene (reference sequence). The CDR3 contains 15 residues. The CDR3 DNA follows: TGCAGCGCAGGCGGACTAGCGGGGGGGTACAATGAGCAGTACTTC. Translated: CSAGGLAGGYNEQYF.

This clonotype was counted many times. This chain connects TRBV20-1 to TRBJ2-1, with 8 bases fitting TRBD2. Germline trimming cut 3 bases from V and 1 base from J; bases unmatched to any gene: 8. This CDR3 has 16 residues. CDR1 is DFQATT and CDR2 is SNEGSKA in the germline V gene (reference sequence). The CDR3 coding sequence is TGCAGTGCTAGTGATGGCGGGGGGACATCCTACAATGAGCAGTTCTTC. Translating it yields CSASDGGGTSYNEQFF.

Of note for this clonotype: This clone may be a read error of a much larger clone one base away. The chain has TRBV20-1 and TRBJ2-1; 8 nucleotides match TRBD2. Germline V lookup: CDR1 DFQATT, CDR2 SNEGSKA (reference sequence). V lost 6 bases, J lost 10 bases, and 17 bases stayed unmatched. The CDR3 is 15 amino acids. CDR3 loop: CSAELVGTRTYEQFF. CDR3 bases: TGCAGTGCGGAACTTGTAGGGACTAGGACCTACGAGCAGTTCTTC.

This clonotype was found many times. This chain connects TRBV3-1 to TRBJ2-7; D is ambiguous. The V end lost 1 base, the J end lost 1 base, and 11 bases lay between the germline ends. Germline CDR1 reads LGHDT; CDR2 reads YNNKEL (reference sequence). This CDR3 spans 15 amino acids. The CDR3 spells CASSQAPYSSYEQYF. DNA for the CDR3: TGTGCCAGCAGCCAAGCCCCTTATTCGTCCTACGAGCAGTACTTC.

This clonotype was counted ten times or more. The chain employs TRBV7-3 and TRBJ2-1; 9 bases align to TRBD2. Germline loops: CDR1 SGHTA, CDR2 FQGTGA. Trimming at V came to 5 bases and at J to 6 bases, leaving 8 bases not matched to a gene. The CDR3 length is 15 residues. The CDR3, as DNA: TGTGCCAGCAGCCCCCCGGGCGGGGGGGCCAATGAGCAGTTCTTC. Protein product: CASSPPGGGANEQFF.

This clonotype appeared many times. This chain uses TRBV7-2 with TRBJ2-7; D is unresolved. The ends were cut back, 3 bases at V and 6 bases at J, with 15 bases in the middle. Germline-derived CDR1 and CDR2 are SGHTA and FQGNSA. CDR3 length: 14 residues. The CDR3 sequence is CASSLTVQSSEQYF. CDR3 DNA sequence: TGTGCCAGCAGCTTGACGGTACAGTCTTCCGAGCAGTACTTC.

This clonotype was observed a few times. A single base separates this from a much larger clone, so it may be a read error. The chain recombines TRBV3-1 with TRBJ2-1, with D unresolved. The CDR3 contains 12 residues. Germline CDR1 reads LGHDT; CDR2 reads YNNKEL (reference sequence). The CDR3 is CAGSQVPVAQFF. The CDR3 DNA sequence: TGTGCCGGCAGCCAAGTCCCGGTGGCGCAGTTCTTC.